This T cell receptor beta chain came from a study of blood T cell repertoires in COVID-19. Study context: The analysed material was cDNA or gDNA that came from T cells, B-cell-depleted T cells, or PBMCs.

The CDR3 runs 11 residues. J gave up 11 bases and V 3 bases, and 4 bases lay outside the gene matches. Germline assignment: CDR1 DFQATT and CDR2 SNEGSKA (reference sequence). Sequencing was performed with immunoSEQ multiplex PCR; in TCRdb, only in-frame clones are kept and a portion is missing. The sample shows fewer than 400,000 clones, roughly 89% of them seen only once. This clonotype was sampled from a woman in her 30s with COVID-19, enrolled during active disease. Sequences were obtained from peripheral blood. The V gene is TRBV20-1, the J gene TRBJ1-5, with 7 bases that match TRBD1. The CDR3 nucleotides are TGCAGTGCTAGTGCAGGACAGGCCCAGCATTTT. This codes for CSASAGQAQHF.